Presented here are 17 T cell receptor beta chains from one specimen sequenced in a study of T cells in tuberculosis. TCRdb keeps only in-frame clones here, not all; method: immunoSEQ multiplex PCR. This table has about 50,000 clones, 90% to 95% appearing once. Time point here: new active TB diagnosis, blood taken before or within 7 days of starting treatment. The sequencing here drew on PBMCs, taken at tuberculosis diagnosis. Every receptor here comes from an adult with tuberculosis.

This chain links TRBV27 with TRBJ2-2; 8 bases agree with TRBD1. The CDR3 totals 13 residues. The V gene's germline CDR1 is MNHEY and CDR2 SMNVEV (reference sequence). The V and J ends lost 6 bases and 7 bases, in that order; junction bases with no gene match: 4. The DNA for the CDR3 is TGTGCCAGCAGCAGGGGGCAGGGCGGGGAGCTGTTTTTT. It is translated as CASSRGQGGELFF.

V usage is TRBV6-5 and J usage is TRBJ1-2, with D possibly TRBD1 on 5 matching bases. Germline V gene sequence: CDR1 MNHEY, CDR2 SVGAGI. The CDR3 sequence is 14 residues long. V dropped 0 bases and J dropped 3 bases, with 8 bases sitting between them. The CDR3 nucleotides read TGTGCCAGCAGTTACTCCAGGGTGGACTATGGCTACACCTTC. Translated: CASSYSRVDYGYTF.

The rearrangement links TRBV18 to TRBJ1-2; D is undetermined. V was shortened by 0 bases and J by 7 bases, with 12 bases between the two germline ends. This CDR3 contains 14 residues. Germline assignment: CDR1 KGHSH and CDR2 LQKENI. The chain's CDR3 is CASSPPDIAAGYTF. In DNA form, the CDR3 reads TGTGCCAGCTCACCACCGGATATCGCGGCTGGCTACACCTTC.

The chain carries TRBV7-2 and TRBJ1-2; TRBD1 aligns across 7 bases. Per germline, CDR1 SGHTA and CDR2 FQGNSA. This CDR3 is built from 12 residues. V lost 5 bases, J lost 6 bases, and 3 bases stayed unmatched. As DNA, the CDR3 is TGTGCCAGCAGCCAACAGGGGCATGGCTACACCTTC. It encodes CASSQQGHGYTF.

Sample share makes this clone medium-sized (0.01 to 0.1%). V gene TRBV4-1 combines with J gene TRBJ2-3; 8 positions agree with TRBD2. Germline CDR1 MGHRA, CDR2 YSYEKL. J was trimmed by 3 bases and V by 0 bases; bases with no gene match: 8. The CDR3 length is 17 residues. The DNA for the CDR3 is TGCGCCAGCAGCCAAGATACAAGCGGGAGTCAAACAGATACGCAGTATTTT. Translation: CASSQDTSGSQTDTQYF.

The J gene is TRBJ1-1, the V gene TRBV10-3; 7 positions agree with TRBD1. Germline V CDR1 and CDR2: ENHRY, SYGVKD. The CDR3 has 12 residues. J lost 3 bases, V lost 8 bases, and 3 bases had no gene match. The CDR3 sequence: CAISGTDTEAFF. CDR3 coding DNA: TGTGCCATCTCGGGGACAGACACTGAAGCTTTCTTT.

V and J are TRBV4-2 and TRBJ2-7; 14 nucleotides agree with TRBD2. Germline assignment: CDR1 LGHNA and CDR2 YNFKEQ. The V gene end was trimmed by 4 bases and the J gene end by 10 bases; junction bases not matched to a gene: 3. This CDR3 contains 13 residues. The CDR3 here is CASSRGTSGSQYF. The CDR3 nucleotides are TGTGCCAGCAGCCGTGGGACTAGCGGGAGCCAGTACTTC.

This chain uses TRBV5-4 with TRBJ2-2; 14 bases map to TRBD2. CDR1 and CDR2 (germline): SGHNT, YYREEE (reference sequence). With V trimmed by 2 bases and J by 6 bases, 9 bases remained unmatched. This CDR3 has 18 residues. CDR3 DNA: TGTGCCAGCAGCTTAGCTGGGACTAGCGGGAGAAGGGCCGGGGAGCTGTTTTTT. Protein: CASSLAGTSGRRAGELFF.

Here the CDR3 DNA reads TGTGCCAGCAGCTCCTTTCTACTTAACCGCCCCGAGCAGTACTTC. Translating it yields CASSSFLLNRPEQYF. The V and J genes are TRBV5-6 and TRBJ2-7; no clear D gene. The germline CDR1 and CDR2 sequences are SGHDT and YYEEEE. The ends were cut back, 3 bases at V and 6 bases at J, with 19 bases in the middle. This CDR3 contains 15 residues. Supplemented by reference TRBV5-6 and TRBJ2-7, the full variable domain reads DAGVTQSPTHLIKTRGQQVTLRCSPKSGHDTVSWYQQALGQGPQFIFQYYEEEERQRGNFPDRFSGHQFPNYSSELNVNALLLGDSALYLCASSSFLLNRPEQYFGPGTRLTVT.

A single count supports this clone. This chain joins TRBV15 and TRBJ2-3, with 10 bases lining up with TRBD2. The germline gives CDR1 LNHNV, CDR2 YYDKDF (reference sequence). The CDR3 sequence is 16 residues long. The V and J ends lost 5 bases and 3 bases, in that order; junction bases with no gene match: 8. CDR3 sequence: CATSLAGVSGTDTQYF. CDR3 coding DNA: TGTGCCACCAGCCTAGCGGGAGTTTCGGGGACAGATACGCAGTATTTT.

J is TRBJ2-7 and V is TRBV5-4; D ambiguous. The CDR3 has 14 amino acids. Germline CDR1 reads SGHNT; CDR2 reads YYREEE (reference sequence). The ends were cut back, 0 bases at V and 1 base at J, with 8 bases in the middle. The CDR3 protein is CASSLEPASYEQYF. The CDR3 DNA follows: TGTGCCAGCAGCTTGGAGCCCGCGTCCTACGAGCAGTACTTC.

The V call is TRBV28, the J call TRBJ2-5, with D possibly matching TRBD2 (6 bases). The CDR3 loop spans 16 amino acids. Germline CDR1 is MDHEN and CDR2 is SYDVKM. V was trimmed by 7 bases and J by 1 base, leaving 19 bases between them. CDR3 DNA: TGTGCCAGCATTGGCAGAGGAGTTAGCGGCCAAGAGACCCAGTACTTC. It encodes CASIGRGVSGQETQYF. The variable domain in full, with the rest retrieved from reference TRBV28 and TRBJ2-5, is DVKVTQSSRYLVKRTGEKVFLECVQDMDHENMFWYRQDPGLGLRLIYFSYDVKMKEKGDIPEGYSVSREKKERFSLILESASTNQTSMYLCASIGRGVSGQETQYFGPGTRLLVL.

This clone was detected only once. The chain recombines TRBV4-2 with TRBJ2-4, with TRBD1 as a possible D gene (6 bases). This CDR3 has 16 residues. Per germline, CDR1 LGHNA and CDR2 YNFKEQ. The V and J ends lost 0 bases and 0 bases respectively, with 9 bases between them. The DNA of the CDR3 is TGTGCCAGCAGCCAAGACAGGGACATAGCCAAAAACATTCAGTACTTC. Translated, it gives CASSQDRDIAKNIQYF.

CDR3 residues: CASSVGAETGGAQTQYF. The CDR3 bases are TGTGCCAGCAGCGTTGGGGCGGAGACAGGGGGCGCGCAGACCCAGTACTTC. The rearrangement links TRBV9 to TRBJ2-5; 10 bases map to TRBD1. Germline assignment: CDR1 SGDLS and CDR2 YYNGEE. V was clipped by 2 bases and J by 6 bases; unmatched bases: 13. The CDR3 spans 17 residues.

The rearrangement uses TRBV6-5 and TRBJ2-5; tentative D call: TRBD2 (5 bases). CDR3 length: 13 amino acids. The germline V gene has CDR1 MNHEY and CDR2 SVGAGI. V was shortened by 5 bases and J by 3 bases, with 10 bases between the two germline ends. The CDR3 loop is CASSPTRKETQYF. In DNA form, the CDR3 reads TGTGCCAGCAGTCCTACTAGAAAAGAGACCCAGTACTTC.

The CDR3 sequence: CASSLSGSLGHYEQYF. The CDR3 bases are TGTGCCAGCAGCTTGTCCGGCTCTCTGGGCCACTACGAGCAGTACTTC. The V and J genes are TRBV5-5 and TRBJ2-7; unclear D gene. The V gene's germline CDR1 is SGHKS and CDR2 YYEKEE (reference sequence). This CDR3 comprises 16 residues. The ends were cut back, 1 base at V and 3 bases at J, with 17 bases in the middle.

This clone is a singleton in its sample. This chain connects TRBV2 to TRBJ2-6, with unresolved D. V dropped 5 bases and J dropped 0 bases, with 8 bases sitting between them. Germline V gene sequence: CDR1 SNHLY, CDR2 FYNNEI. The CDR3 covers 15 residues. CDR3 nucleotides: TGTGCCAGCAGTCCCATGAGCTCTGGGGCCAACGTCCTGACTTTC. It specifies CASSPMSSGANVLTF.